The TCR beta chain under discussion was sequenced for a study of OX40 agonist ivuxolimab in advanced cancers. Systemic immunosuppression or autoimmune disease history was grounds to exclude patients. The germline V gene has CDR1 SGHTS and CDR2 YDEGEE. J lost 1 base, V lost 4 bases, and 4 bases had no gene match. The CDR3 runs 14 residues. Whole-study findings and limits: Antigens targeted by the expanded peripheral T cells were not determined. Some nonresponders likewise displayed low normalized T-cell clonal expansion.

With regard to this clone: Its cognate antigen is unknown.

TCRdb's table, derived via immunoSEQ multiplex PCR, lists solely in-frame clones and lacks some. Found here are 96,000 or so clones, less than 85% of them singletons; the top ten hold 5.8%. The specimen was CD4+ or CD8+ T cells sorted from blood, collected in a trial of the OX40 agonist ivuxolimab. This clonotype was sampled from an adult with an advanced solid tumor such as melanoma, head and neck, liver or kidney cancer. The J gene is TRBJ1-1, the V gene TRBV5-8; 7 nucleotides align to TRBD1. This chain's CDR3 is CASSGYRGNTEAFF. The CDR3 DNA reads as TGTGCCAGCAGCGGATACAGGGGGAACACTGAAGCTTTCTTT.